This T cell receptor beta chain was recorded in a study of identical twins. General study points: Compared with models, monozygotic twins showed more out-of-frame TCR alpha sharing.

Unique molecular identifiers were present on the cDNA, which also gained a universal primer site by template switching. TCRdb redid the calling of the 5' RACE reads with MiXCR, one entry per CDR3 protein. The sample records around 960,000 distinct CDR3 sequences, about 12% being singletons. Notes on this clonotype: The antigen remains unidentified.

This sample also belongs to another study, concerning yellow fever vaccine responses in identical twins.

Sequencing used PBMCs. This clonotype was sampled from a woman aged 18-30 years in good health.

Here the CDR3 DNA reads TGTGCCAGCAGCCAAGTCCCCTCGACAGGGTCGAACACCGGGGAGCTGTTTTTT. It yields the protein CASSQVPSTGSNTGELFF. The chain links TRBV3-1 to TRBJ2-2; 7 positions match TRBD1. The CDR3 is made up of 18 amino acids. The V segment lost 1 base and the J segment 0 bases; nucleotides outside the gene matches: 8. The germline gives CDR1 LGHDT, CDR2 YNNKEL (reference sequence).